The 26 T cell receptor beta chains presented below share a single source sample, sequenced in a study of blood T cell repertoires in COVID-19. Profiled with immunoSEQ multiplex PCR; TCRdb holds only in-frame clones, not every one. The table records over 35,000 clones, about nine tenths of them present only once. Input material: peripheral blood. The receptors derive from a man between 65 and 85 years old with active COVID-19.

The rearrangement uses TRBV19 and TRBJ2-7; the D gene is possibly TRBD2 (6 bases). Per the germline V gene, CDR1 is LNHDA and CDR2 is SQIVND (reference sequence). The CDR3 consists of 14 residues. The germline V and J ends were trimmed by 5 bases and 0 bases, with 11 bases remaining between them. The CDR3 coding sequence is TGTGCCAGTAGTGTTGGAGGGAGCTCCTACGAGCAGTACTTC. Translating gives CASSVGGSSYEQYF.

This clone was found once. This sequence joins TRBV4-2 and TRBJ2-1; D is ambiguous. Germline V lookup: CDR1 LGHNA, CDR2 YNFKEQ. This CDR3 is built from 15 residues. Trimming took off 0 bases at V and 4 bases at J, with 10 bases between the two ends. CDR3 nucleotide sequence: TGTGCCAGCAGCCAAGACCGGGTCACATACAATGAGCAGTTCTTC. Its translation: CASSQDRVTYNEQFF.

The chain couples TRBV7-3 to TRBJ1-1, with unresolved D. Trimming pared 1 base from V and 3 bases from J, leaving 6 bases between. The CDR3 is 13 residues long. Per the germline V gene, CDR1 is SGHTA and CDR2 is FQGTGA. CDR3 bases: TGTGCCAGCAGCTTAAGTCAGTACACTGAAGCTTTCTTT. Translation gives CASSLSQYTEAFF.

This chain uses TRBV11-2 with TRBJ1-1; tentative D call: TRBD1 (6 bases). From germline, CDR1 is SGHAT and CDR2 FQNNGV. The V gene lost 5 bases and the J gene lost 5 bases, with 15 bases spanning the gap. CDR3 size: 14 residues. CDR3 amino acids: CASSAHSGVTEAFF. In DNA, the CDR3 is TGTGCCAGCAGCGCCCATTCAGGGGTAACTGAAGCTTTCTTT.

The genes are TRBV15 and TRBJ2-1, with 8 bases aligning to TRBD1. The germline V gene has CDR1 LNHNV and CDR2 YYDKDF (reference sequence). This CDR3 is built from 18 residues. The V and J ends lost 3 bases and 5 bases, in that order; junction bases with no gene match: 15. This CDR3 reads CATSSPTRQGFGHNEQFF. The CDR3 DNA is TGTGCCACCAGCAGTCCCACGCGACAGGGGTTTGGACACAATGAGCAGTTCTTC.

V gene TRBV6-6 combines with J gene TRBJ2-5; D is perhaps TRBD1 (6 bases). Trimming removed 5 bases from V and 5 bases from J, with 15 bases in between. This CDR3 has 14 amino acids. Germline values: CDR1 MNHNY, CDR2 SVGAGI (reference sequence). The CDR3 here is CASSLTQGMETQYF. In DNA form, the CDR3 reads TGTGCCAGCAGTCTTACACAGGGTATGGAGACCCAGTACTTC.

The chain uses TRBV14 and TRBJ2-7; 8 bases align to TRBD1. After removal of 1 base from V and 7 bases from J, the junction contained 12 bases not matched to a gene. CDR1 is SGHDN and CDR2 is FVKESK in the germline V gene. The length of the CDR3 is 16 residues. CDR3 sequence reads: CASSQAQIRGRGEQYF. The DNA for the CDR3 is TGTGCCAGCAGCCAAGCCCAAATCAGGGGGCGAGGTGAGCAGTACTTC.

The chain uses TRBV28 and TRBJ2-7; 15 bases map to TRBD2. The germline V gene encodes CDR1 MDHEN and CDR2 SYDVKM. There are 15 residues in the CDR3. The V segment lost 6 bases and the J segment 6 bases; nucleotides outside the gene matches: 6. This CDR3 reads CASSPPGLAGGEQYF. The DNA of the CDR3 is TGTGCCAGCAGCCCCCCGGGACTAGCGGGGGGCGAGCAGTACTTC.

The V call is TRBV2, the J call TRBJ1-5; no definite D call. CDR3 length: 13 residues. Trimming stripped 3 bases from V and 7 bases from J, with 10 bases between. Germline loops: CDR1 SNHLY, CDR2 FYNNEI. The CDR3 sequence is CASSEKRGQPQHF. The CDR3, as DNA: TGTGCCAGCAGTGAGAAACGGGGACAGCCCCAGCATTTT.

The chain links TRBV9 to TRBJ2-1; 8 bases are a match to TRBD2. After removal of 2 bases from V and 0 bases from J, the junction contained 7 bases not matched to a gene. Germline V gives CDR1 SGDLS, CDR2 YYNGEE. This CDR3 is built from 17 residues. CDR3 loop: CASSVGLAGSSYNEQFF. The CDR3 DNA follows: TGTGCCAGCAGCGTTGGGCTAGCGGGTAGCTCCTACAATGAGCAGTTCTTC.

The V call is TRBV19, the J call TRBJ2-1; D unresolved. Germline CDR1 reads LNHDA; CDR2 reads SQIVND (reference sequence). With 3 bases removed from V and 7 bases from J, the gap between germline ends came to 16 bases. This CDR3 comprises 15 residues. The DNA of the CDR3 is TGTGCCAGTAGTATGCGGCAACTTGCACGGAATGAGCAGTTCTTC. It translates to CASSMRQLARNEQFF.

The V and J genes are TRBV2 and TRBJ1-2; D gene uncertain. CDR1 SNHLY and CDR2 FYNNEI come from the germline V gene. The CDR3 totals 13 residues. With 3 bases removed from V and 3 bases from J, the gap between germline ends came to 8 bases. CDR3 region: CASSDSRHYGYTF. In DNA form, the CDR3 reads TGTGCCAGCAGTGATTCCAGGCACTATGGCTACACCTTC.

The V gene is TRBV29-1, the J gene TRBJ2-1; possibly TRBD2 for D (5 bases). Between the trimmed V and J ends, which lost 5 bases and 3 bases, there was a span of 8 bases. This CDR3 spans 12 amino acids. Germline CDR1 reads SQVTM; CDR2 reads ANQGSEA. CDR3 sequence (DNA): TGCAGCGTTAAGAGGGTCTACAATGAGCAGTTCTTC. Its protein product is CSVKRVYNEQFF.

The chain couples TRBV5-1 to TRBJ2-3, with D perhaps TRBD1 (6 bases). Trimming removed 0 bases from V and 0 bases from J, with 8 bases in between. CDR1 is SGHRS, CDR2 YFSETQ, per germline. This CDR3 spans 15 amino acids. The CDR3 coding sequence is TGCGCCAGCAGCTTGGGGGGGCCCAGCACAGATACGCAGTATTTT. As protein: CASSLGGPSTDTQYF.

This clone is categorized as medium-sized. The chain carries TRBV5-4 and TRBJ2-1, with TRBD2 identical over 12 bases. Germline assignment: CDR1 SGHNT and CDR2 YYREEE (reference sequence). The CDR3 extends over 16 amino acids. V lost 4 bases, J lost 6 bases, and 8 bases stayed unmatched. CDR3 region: CASSNPGLAGFNEQFF. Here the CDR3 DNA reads TGTGCCAGCAGCAACCCCGGACTAGCGGGATTCAATGAGCAGTTCTTC.

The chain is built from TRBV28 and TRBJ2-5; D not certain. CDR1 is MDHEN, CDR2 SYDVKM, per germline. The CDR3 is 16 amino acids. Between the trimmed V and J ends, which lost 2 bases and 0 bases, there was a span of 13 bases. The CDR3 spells CASSLLVSRYQETQYF. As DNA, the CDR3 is TGTGCCAGCAGTTTACTAGTTAGTAGGTACCAAGAGACCCAGTACTTC.

DNA for the CDR3: TGTGCCAGCACCGAGGAGGTCGGGGAGCTGTTTTTT. Protein sequence: CASTEEVGELFF. The chain combines TRBV2 with TRBJ2-2; a weak D match, TRBD2 (5 bases). This CDR3 contains 12 residues. V was cut by 7 bases and J by 7 bases, with 10 bases left in between. Looked up from germline, CDR1 is SNHLY and CDR2 is FYNNEI.

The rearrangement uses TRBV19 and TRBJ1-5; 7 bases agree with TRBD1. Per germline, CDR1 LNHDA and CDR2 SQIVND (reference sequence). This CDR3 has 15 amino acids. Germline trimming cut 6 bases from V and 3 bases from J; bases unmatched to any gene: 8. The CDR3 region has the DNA TGTGCCAGTAGCAAGACAGGGATCCTCAATCAGCCCCAGCATTTT. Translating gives CASSKTGILNQPQHF.

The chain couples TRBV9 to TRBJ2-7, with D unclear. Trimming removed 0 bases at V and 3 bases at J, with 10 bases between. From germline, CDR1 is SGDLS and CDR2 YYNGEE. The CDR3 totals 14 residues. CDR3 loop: CASSVGGLDYEQYF. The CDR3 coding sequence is TGTGCCAGCAGCGTAGGAGGTCTCGACTACGAGCAGTACTTC.

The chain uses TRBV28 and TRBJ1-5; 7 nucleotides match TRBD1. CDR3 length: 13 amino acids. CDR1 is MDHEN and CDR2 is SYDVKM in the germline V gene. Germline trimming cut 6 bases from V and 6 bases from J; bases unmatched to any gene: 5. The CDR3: CASRGGGFQPQHF. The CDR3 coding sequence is TGTGCCAGCAGAGGGGGCGGTTTTCAGCCCCAGCATTTT.

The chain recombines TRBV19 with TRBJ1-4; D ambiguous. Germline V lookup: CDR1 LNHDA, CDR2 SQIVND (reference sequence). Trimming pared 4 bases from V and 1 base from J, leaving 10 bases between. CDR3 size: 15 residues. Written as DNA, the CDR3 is TGTGCCAGTAGTAGGAGTCAGAGAACTAATGAAAAACTGTTTTTT. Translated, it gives CASSRSQRTNEKLFF. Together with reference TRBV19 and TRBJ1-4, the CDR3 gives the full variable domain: DGGITQSPKYLFRKEGQNVTLSCEQNLNHDAMYWYRQDPGQGLRLIYYSQIVNDFQKGDIAEGYSVSREKKESFPLTVTSAQKNPTAFYLCASSRSQRTNEKLFFGSGTQLSVL.

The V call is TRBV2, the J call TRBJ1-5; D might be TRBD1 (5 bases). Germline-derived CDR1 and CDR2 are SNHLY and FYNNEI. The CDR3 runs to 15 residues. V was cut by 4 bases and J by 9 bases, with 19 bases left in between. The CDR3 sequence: CASSAQGFTLGPQHF. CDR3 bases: TGTGCCAGCAGTGCTCAGGGTTTTACGCTCGGGCCCCAGCATTTT.

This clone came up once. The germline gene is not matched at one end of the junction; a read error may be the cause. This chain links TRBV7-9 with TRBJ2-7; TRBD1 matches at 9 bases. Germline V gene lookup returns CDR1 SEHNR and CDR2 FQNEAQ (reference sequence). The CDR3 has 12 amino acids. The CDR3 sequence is CASSPGTGKNNF. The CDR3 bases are TGTGCCAGCAGCCCCGGGACAGGGAAAAATAATTTC.

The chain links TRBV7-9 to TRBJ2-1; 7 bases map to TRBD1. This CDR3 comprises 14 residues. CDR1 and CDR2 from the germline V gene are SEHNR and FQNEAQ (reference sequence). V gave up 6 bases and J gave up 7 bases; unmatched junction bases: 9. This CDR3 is CASRVGTAKNEQFF. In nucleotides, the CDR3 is TGTGCCAGCAGGGTTGGGACAGCTAAGAATGAGCAGTTCTTC.

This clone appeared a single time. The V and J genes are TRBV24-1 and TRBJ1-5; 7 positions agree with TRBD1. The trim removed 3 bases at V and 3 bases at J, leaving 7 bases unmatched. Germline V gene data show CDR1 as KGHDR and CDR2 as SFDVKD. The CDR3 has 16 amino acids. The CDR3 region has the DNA TGTGCCACCAGTGATGGGGGGACAGCTAACAATCAGCCCCAGCATTTT. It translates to CATSDGGTANNQPQHF.

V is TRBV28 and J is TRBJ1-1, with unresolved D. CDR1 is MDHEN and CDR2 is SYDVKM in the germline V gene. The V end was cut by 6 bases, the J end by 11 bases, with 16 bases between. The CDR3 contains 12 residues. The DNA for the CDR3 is TGTGCCAGCAGCGCACCCTCTACGAACGCTTTCTTT. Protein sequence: CASSAPSTNAFF.